A single sample gave rise to the 16 T cell receptor beta chains below, sequenced in a study of monozygotic twins with inflammatory bowel disease. TCRdb processed the 5' RACE reads again and assigns one entry to each CDR3 protein, with no DNA. The table for this sample gives over 120,000 distinct CDR3 sequences. The specimen sequenced was blood. The origin of the receptors is a human donor with ulcerative colitis or Crohn's disease, or a healthy co-twin of an affected twin (not recorded which).

This chain uses TRBV7-2 with TRBJ1-4. Germline CDR1 is SGHTA and CDR2 is FQGNSA. The CDR3 is 13 residues long. The CDR3 sequence is CASSLGGYEKLFF.

This chain uses TRBV11-2 with TRBJ1-5; lacking DNA, the TRBD1 call made by TCRdb goes unchecked. The CDR3 runs 13 residues. CDR1 and CDR2 (germline): SGHAT, FQNNGV. CDR3 residues: CASGGDRSKPQHF.

The V gene is TRBV30, the J gene TRBJ2-1; TCRdb picks TRBD1, but there is no DNA to check that call. The CDR3 totals 15 residues. Germline lookup yields CDR1 GTSNPN and CDR2 SVGIG (reference sequence). The CDR3 loop reads CAWSDTSAPFNEQFF.

This chain links TRBV7-2 with TRBJ2-7; the TCRdb D gene call, TRBD2, has no DNA to confirm it. The CDR3 sequence is 16 residues long. CDR1 is SGHTA and CDR2 is FQGNSA in the germline V gene. The CDR3 sequence: CASSLNLQRDHYEQYF.

This chain uses TRBV6-2 or TRBV6-3 with TRBJ2-7; with no DNA, the TCRdb D assignment of TRBD1 cannot be verified. CDR3 length equals 12 residues. The germline V gene has CDR1 MNHEY and CDR2 SVGEGT. The CDR3 sequence is CASSSQGNEQYF.

The chain recombines TRBV4-3 with TRBJ2-5. The CDR3 sequence is 15 residues long. CDR1 and CDR2 from the germline V gene are LGHNA and YSLEER. The CDR3 protein is CASSQEARPQETQYF.

The V call is TRBV28, the J call TRBJ2-1; TCRdb proposes TRBD1, but this gene call is untestable without DNA. Germline V gene sequence: CDR1 MDHEN, CDR2 SYDVKM. The CDR3 is 16 residues long. CDR3: CASSLTQGAISPEQFF.

V and J are TRBV7-6 and TRBJ2-2; TCRdb gives TRBD1 as the D gene, but with no DNA this cannot be confirmed. Germline V CDR1 and CDR2: SGHVS, FNYEAQ. CDR3 length: 15 residues. The CDR3 here is CASSLPGANTGELFF. Based on the CDR3 plus reference TRBV7-6 and TRBJ2-2, the full variable domain is GAGVSQSPRYKVTKRGQDVALRCDPISGHVSLYWYRQALGQGPEFLTYFNYEAQQDKSGLPNDRFSAERPEGSISTLTIQRTEQRDSAMYRCASSLPGANTGELFFGEGSRLTVL.

The chain couples TRBV7-9 to TRBJ2-1; checking the TCRdb D call of TRBD2 is not possible without DNA. This CDR3 region has 15 residues. Germline values: CDR1 SEHNR, CDR2 FQNEAQ (reference sequence). The CDR3 sequence: CASSTSSGRALEQFF.

V gene TRBV6-1 combines with J gene TRBJ2-2; TCRdb names TRBD2, which stays unverified in the absence of DNA. CDR1 and CDR2 (germline): MNHNS, SASEGT. The CDR3 contains 16 residues. CDR3 protein: CASRVTVASPTGELFF.

V usage is TRBV28 and J usage is TRBJ2-1; no DNA is available, so the TRBD1 call from TCRdb remains unchecked. The CDR3 is made up of 14 amino acids. The germline CDR1 and CDR2 sequences are MDHEN and SYDVKM. The CDR3 here is CASTTGFSYNEQFF.

The chain couples TRBV18 to TRBJ2-1. This CDR3 is 15 amino acids long. Germline loops: CDR1 KGHSH, CDR2 LQKENI. The CDR3 is CASSPPKSSYNEQFF. The whole variable domain, filled in from reference TRBV18 and TRBJ2-1, reads NAGVMQNPRHLVRRRGQEARLRCSPMKGHSHVYWYRQLPEEGLKFMVYLQKENIIDESGMPKERFSAEFPKEGPSILRIQQVVRGDSAAYFCASSPPKSSYNEQFFGPGTRLTVL.

This rearrangement joins TRBV4-1 to TRBJ2-2; TCRdb designates TRBD2, a call that cannot be tested without DNA. Germline values: CDR1 MGHRA, CDR2 YSYEKL. This CDR3 spans 16 amino acids. CDR3 sequence reads: CASSQETSALPGELFF.

V gene TRBV7-2 combines with J gene TRBJ2-7; the D call of TRBD1 rests on TCRdb alone, since no DNA is present to check it. The CDR3 runs to 14 residues. Germline CDR1 reads SGHTA; CDR2 reads FQGNSA. This chain's CDR3 is CASSSRDRAYEQYF.

The chain joins TRBV5-4 to TRBJ2-1. CDR1 is SGHNT, CDR2 YYREEE, per germline (reference sequence). The CDR3 is made up of 14 amino acids. CDR3 sequence reads: CASSLEGVLNEQFF.

The chain has TRBV29-1 and TRBJ2-2; TCRdb outputs TRBD1, but without DNA this stays unchecked. The length of the CDR3 is 15 residues. Germline lookup yields CDR1 SQVTM and CDR2 ANQGSEA. CDR3 in amino acids: CSVYPRDRETGELFF.